This T cell receptor (beta chain) is drawn from a study of shared clonotypes between healthy human individuals. Notes on the study in general: Non-shared clonotypes displayed generation probabilities falling below those of clonotypes present in all four donors.

As for this clone: Its antigen is currently unknown.

Here immunoSEQ multiplex PCR was the method, and the copy in TCRdb shows in-frame clones only, minus some. The profile shows under 2,500,000 clones, 90% to 96% of them singletons. What was sequenced was naive CD4+ T cells sorted from blood. The subset: CD45RA+ positively selected. The origin of this receptor is a man aged 18-30 years in good health.

Here the CDR3 DNA reads TGTGCCATCAGTGATTGGGGACAGAGCACAGATACGCAGTATTTT. Protein product: CAISDWGQSTDTQYF. The chain has TRBV10-3 and TRBJ2-3; the match to TRBD1 covers 7 bases. J was trimmed by 0 bases and V by 3 bases; bases with no gene match: 3. CDR3 length: 15 amino acids. Germline assignment: CDR1 ENHRY and CDR2 SYGVKD.